This TCR beta chain was identified in a study of blood T cell repertoires in COVID-19. J was trimmed by 4 bases and V by 6 bases; bases with no gene match: 8. This CDR3 contains 15 residues. Germline V gene sequence: CDR1 MRHNA, CDR2 SNTAGT. Using immunoSEQ multiplex PCR, the repertoire was profiled, and TCRdb retains in-frame clones only, with some absent. The table has some 320,000 clones, about 89% seen once. The source is a man between 60 and 70 years old who had recovered from COVID-19. This sequence joins TRBV6-4 and TRBJ2-2; 7 bases are a match to TRBD2. Material: PBMCs or T cells enriched from blood (not recorded which). For the CDR3, the DNA is TGTGCCAGCAGCCGGGGAGGGGCGGCCACCGGGGAGCTGTTTTTT. The encoded protein is CASSRGGAATGELFF.